This T cell receptor (beta chain) was sequenced for a study of control samples from healthy donors and cancer patients. This table comes from immunoSEQ multiplex PCR, and its TCRdb copy is limited to in-frame clones, with some not included. This sample has 150,000 or so clones, with just under 95% found just once. Germline V gene sequence: CDR1 ENHRY, CDR2 SYGVKD. V lost 6 bases and J 0 bases, leaving 14 bases between the germline ends. The CDR3 has 15 amino acids. The source material was PBMCs. This TCR came from a man in his fifties or sixties with colorectal cancer. V is TRBV10-3 and J is TRBJ1-2; possibly TRBD1 for D (5 bases). In nucleotides, the CDR3 is TGTGCCATCAGGTACGACAGTACAGCTAACTATGGCTACACCTTC. The encoded protein is CAIRYDSTANYGYTF.